What follows are 6 T cell receptor beta chains derived from one specimen sequenced in a study of blood T cell repertoires in COVID-19. Some clones are missing from TCRdb's copy, which holds only in-frame ones; the method was immunoSEQ multiplex PCR. Among roughly 300,000 clones listed, roughly 79% were seen once. Sequenced material: peripheral blood. These receptors all stem from a woman in her sixties with active or convalescent COVID-19.

This clone was picked up a small number of times. The chain uses TRBV5-4 and TRBJ1-1, with a possible D match to TRBD1 (5 bases). This CDR3 spans 14 amino acids. V was shortened by 1 base and J by 2 bases, with 9 bases between the two germline ends. Germline V gene lookup returns CDR1 SGHNT and CDR2 YYREEE (reference sequence). CDR3 nucleotides: TGTGCCAGCAGCTTGTGGGGGGAAAACACTGAAGCTTTCTTT. Its protein product is CASSLWGENTEAFF. Full variable domain (outside the CDR3, taken from reference TRBV5-4 and TRBJ1-1): ETGVTQSPTHLIKTRGQQVTLRCSSQSGHNTVSWYQQALGQGPQFIFQYYREEENGRGNFPPRFSGLQFPNYSSELNVNALELDDSALYLCASSLWGENTEAFFGQGTRLTVV.

In this sample, this clone turned up a few times. V usage is TRBV2 and J usage is TRBJ1-3; 8 bases are shared with TRBD1. Looked up from germline, CDR1 is SNHLY and CDR2 is FYNNEI. V lost 5 bases to trimming and J lost 3 bases; unmatched junction nucleotides: 6. The CDR3 covers 15 residues. CDR3 sequence reads: CASSQDRAVGNTIYF. Written as DNA, the CDR3 is TGTGCCAGCAGTCAGGACAGGGCGGTTGGAAACACCATATATTTT.

The rearrangement joins TRBV15 to TRBJ2-5; possible D gene TRBD2, 6 bases. Germline CDR1 is LNHNV and CDR2 is YYDKDF (reference sequence). The V end lost 0 bases, the J end lost 7 bases, and 24 bases lay between the germline ends. The CDR3 extends over 18 amino acids. CDR3 loop: CATSREGVGVMEGATQYF. CDR3 bases: TGTGCCACCAGCAGAGAAGGGGTTGGGGTGATGGAGGGTGCGACCCAGTACTTC.

This chain uses TRBV7-9 with TRBJ2-1; a weak D match, TRBD1 (6 bases). CDR1 is SEHNR and CDR2 is FQNEAQ in the germline V gene (reference sequence). Trimming removed 3 bases from V and 8 bases from J, with 11 bases in between. The CDR3 consists of 13 residues. The CDR3 DNA sequence: TGTGCCAGCAGCTTCTTGGGGGCATATGAGCAGTTCTTC. Amino acid sequence: CASSFLGAYEQFF. Filled out from reference TRBV7-9 and TRBJ2-1, the complete variable domain reads DTGVSQNPRHKITKRGQNVTFRCDPISEHNRLYWYRQTLGQGPEFLTYFQNEAQLEKSRLLSDRFSAERPKGSFSTLEIQRTEQGDSAMYLCASSFLGAYEQFFGPGTRLTVL.

The chain joins TRBV19 to TRBJ1-6; D is perhaps TRBD1 (5 bases). CDR1 LNHDA and CDR2 SQIVND come from the germline V gene (reference sequence). V was clipped by 5 bases and J by 7 bases, with 12 bases between them. There are 14 residues in the CDR3. The CDR3 reads CASSEQVDNSPLHF. CDR3 in DNA: TGTGCCAGTAGTGAACAGGTCGACAATTCACCCCTCCACTTT.

The chain joins TRBV18 to TRBJ1-1; 8 bases are shared with TRBD1. V trimming: 5 bases; J trimming: 0 bases; junction bases outside the gene matches: 8. CDR3 length: 16 amino acids. CDR1 is KGHSH and CDR2 is LQKENI in the germline V gene. The CDR3 DNA reads as TGTGCCAGCTCAACCCGACAGGGGTCCATGAACACTGAAGCTTTCTTT. This sequence encodes CASSTRQGSMNTEAFF.